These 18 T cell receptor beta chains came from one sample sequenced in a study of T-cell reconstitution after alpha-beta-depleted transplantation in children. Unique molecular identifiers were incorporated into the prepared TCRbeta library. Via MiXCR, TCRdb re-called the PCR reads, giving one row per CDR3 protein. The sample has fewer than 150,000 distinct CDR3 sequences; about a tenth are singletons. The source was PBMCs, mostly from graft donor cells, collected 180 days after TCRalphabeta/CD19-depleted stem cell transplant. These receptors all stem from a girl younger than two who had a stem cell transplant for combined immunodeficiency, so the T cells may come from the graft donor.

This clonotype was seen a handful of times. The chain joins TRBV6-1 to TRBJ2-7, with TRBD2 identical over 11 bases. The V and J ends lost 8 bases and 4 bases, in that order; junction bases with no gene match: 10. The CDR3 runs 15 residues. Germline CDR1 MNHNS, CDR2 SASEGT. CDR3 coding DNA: TGTGCCAGCGCAAATAGCGGGGGGGCCGGATACGAGCAGTACTTC. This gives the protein CASANSGGAGYEQYF.

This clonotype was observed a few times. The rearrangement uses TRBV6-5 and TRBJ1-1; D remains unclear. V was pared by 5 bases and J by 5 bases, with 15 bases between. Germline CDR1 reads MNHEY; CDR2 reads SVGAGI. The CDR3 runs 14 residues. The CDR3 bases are TGTGCCAGCAGTCCACAGAGCGGCGCTACTGAAGCTTTCTTT. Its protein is CASSPQSGATEAFF.

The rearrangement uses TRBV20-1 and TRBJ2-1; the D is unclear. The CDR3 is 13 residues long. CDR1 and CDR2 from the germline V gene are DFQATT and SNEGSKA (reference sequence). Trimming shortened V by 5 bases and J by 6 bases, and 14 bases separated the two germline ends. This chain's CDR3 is CSALFGKSNEQFF. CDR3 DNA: TGCAGTGCTCTATTCGGTAAAAGCAATGAGCAGTTCTTC.

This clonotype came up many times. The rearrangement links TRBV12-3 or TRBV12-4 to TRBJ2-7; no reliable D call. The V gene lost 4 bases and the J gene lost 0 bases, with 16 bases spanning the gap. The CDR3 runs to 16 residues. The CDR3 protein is CASSSVNTLSSYEQYF. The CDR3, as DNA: TGTGCCAGCAGTTCCGTCAACACCTTGAGCTCCTACGAGCAGTACTTC.

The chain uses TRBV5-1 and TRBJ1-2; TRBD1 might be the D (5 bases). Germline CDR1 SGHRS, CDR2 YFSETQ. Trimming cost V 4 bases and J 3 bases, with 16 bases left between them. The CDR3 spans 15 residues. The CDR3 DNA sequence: TGCGCCAGCAGCCCCCAGGGATTAAGTGACTATGGCTACACCTTC. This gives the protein CASSPQGLSDYGYTF.

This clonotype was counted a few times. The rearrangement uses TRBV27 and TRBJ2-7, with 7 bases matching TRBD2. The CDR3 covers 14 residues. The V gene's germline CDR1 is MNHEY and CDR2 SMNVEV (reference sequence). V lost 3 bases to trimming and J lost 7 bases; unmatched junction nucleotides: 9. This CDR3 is CASSLVGGSREQYF. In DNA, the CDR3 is TGTGCCAGCAGTTTGGTAGGCGGGAGCCGGGAGCAGTACTTC.

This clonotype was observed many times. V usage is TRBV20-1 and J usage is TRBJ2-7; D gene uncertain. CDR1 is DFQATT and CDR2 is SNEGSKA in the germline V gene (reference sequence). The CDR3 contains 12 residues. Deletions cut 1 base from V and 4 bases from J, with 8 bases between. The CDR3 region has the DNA TGCAGTGCTAGAGGATGGGGATACGAGCAGTACTTC. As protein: CSARGWGYEQYF.

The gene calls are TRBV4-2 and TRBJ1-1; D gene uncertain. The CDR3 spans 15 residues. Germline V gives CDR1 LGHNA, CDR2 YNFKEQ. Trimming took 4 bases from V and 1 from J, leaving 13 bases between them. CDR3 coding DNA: TGTGCCAGCAGCCGTGCCGGGGTCGGGAACACTGAAGCTTTCTTT. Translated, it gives CASSRAGVGNTEAFF.

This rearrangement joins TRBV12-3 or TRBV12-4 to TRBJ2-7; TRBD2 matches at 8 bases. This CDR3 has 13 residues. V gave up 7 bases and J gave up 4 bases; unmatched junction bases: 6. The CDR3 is CASTMPGGYEQYF. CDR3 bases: TGTGCCAGCACGATGCCGGGAGGGTACGAGCAGTACTTC.

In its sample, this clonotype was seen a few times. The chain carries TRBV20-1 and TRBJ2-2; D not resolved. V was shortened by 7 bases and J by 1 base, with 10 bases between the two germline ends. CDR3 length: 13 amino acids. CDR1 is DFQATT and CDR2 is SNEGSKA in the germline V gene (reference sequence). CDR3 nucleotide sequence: TGCAGTGTTCTAGGGATGAACACCGGGGAGCTGTTTTTT. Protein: CSVLGMNTGELFF.

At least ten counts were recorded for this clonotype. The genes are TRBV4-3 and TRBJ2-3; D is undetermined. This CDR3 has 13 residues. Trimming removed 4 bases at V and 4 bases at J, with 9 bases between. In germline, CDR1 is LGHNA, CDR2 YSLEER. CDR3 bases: TGCGCCAGCAGCCGCGTTCGTGCAGATACGCAGTATTTT. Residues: CASSRVRADTQYF.

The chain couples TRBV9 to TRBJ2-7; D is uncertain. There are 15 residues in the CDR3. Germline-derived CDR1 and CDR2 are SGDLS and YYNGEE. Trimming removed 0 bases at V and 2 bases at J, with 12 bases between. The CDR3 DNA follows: TGTGCCAGCAGCGTAGGTGTGGGAAGTGCCTACGAGCAGTACTTC. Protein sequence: CASSVGVGSAYEQYF.

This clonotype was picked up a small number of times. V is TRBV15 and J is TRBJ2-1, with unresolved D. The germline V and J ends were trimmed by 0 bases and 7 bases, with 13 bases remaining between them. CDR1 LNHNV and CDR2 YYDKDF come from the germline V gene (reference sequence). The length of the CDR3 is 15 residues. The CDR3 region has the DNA TGTGCCACCAGCAGAGATCGGCAGGTAGAGAATGAGCAGTTCTTC. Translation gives CATSRDRQVENEQFF.

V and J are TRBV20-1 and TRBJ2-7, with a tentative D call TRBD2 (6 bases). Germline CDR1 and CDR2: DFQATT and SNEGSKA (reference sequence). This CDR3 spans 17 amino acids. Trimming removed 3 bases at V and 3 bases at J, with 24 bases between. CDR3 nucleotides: TGCAGTGCTAGCCCGACCCCGGCGGGGTCCCTTTACTACGAGCAGTACTTC. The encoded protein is CSASPTPAGSLYYEQYF.

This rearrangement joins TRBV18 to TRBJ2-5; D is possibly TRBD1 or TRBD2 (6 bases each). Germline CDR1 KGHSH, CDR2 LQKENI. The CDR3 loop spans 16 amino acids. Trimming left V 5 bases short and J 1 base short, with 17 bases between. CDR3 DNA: TGTGCCAGCTCATCACAGGACAGCGGGCCCCAAGAGACCCAGTACTTC. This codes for CASSSQDSGPQETQYF.

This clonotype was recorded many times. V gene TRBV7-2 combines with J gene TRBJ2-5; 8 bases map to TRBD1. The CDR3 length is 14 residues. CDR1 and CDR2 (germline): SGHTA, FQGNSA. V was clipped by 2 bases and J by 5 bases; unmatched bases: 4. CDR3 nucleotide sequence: TGTGCCAGCAGCTTACCAGGGGGCATTGAGACCCAGTACTTC. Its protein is CASSLPGGIETQYF.

The CDR3 bases are TGTGCCAGCAGCTTAGGACAGGGGGGGAAGACAGATACGCAGTATTTT. Protein: CASSLGQGGKTDTQYF. The V gene is TRBV7-8, the J gene TRBJ2-3, with 9 bases identical to TRBD1. Germline loops: CDR1 SGHVS, CDR2 FQNEAQ. The trim removed 1 base at V and 3 bases at J, leaving 5 bases unmatched. The CDR3 has 16 amino acids.

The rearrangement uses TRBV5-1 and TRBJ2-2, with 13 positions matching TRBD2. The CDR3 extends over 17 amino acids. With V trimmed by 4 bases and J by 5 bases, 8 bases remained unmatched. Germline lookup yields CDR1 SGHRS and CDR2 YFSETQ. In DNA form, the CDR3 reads TGCGCCAGCAGCCAGCTACTAGCGGGAGGGCAGACCGGGGAGCTGTTTTTT. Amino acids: CASSQLLAGGQTGELFF.